There are many counts of the clone carrying this TCR beta chain. Antigen unknown. A single record per CDR3 protein comes from TCRdb applying MiXCR to the 5' RACE reads. The sample has about 79,000 distinct CDR3 sequences, less than 15% seen once. These data come from a study of neurological immune-mediated disorders. Whole-study results and caveats: Expansion of TCR clones was greatest in HTLV-1-associated myelopathy and smallest in multiple sclerosis, where it fell below that of healthy controls.

Sequencing used PBMCs. The sequence was collected from a woman in her fifties or sixties in good health.

The DNA for the CDR3 is TGCGCCAGCAGCTTGAACGGGGCCAGCTCTGGAAACACCATATATTTT. As protein: CASSLNGASSGNTIYF. The J gene is TRBJ1-3, the V gene TRBV5-1; D might be TRBD1 (5 bases). The CDR3 length is 16 residues. CDR1 and CDR2 (germline): SGHRS, YFSETQ. The V gene lost 1 base and the J gene lost 0 bases, with 11 bases spanning the gap.